The rows below give T cell receptor beta chains drawn from one sample of a study of PD-L1 blockade in urothelial cancer. The repertoire was sequenced with immunoSEQ multiplex PCR; TCRdb's copy has only in-frame clones and lacks some. The data hold under 40,000 clones, with about 90% observed a single time. The source was PBMCs, collected around atezolizumab (anti-PD-L1) treatment. These receptors were obtained from a middle-aged man with urothelial cancer. CDR3s include the opening cysteine and the closing phenylalanine or tryptophan. The D gene is left open where the match is weak. The listing skips clone size in some rows; elsewhere it reads once, few, many or a size class.

D gene,clone size,J gene,V gene,CDR3 DNA,CDR3 protein
-,-,TRBJ1-5,TRBV27,TGTGCCAGCAGTTTATCGTGGACAGCTAGCAATCAGCCCCAGCATTTT,CASSLSWTASNQPQHF
-,-,TRBJ1-4,TRBV5-6,TGTGCCAGCAGCTTGGTAGTTTCTAATGAAAAACTGTTTTTT,CASSLVVSNEKLFF
-,once,TRBJ2-4,TRBV6-1,TGTGCCAGCAGTGAAGGGGCGTGGAGGAACATTCAGTACTTC,CASSEGAWRNIQYF
TRBD1,-,TRBJ1-5,TRBV19,TGTGCCAGTAGTAGGGGGACAGGGGGCTATAGCAATCAGCCCCAGCATTTT,CASSRGTGGYSNQPQHF
TRBD1,-,TRBJ2-1,TRBV15,TGTGCCACCAGCAGCCCCAGGGGGCCTGAGCAGTTCTTC,CATSSPRGPEQFF
TRBD1,few,TRBJ2-1,TRBV4-2,TGTGCCAGCAGCCCGACAGGGCGGTATGAGCAGTTCTTC,CASSPTGRYEQFF
TRBD2,-,TRBJ2-3,TRBV10-1,TGCGCCAGCAACCTAGCGGGGGAGATTAGCACAGATACGCAGTATTTT,CASNLAGEISTDTQYF
TRBD1,-,TRBJ1-2,TRBV5-4,TGTGCCAGCAGCTTGGTAAACAGGGGAAGGTATGGCTACACCTTC,CASSLVNRGRYGYTF
-,-,TRBJ1-1,TRBV9,TGTGCCAGCAGCGCCCTAGGGGATCGTACTGAAGCTTTCTTT,CASSALGDRTEAFF
-,once,TRBJ2-7,TRBV4-1,TGCGCCAGCAGCCAAGATTCACTACGAGCAGTTGTCTTC,CASSQDSLRAVVF
TRBD1,-,TRBJ1-1,TRBV6-5,TGTGCCAGCAGCAGGGGGCCAACTGAAGCTTTCTTT,CASSRGPTEAFF
TRBD2,-,TRBJ2-3,TRBV27,TGTGCCAGCACCGGACTAGCGGGAGGAAGAGATACGCAGTATTTT,CASTGLAGGRDTQYF
TRBD2,-,TRBJ2-2,TRBV23-1,TGCGCCAGCAGTCACCCCCATCGGGCTAGCGGGAGAGAGAACACCGGGGAGCTGTTTTTT,CASSHPHRASGRENTGELFF
-,-,TRBJ1-2,TRBV11-1,TGTGCCAGCAGCCGGACGGGAAACTATGGCTACACCTTC,CASSRTGNYGYTF
-,-,TRBJ1-1,TRBV7-2,TGTGCCAGCAGCCCCGGAGCGGGGAACACTGAAGCTTTCTTT,CASSPGAGNTEAFF
-,-,TRBJ1-1,TRBV7-9,TGTGCCAGCAAAAGGACACTGAACACTGAAGCTTTCTTT,CASKRTLNTEAFF
TRBD1,once,TRBJ1-2,TRBV27,TGTGCCAGCAGTTTATTCCAGGGGGCCTATGGCTACACCTTC,CASSLFQGAYGYTF
-,-,TRBJ1-5,TRBV28,TGTGCCAGCAGTTTCTTAATCCAGCCCCAGCATTTT,CASSFLIQPQHF
TRBD2,once,TRBJ2-1,TRBV7-7,TGTGCCAGCAGCTTGAACCCACCGATCGGGACTAACAGAAATGAGCAGTTCTTC,CASSLNPPIGTNRNEQFF
TRBD1,-,TRBJ2-3,TRBV10-2,TGCGCCAGCACCCGGGACAGGGTAACAGATACGCAGTATTTT,CASTRDRVTDTQYF
TRBD2,-,TRBJ2-1,TRBV6-5,TGTGCCAGCAGTTACCCGAGCCTAGCGGGAGTCAATGAGCAGTTCTTC,CASSYPSLAGVNEQFF
TRBD1,-,TRBJ2-7,TRBV6-1,TGTGCCAGCAGTTTGACAGGGACCTACGAGCAGTACTTC,CASSLTGTYEQYF
TRBD1,-,TRBJ2-7,TRBV5-1,TGCGCCAGCAGCTTGGTTGTATTTGGACAGGGGTCCTACGAGCAGTACTTC,CASSLVVFGQGSYEQYF
-,-,TRBJ1-2,TRBV25-1,TGTGCCAGCAGTGAAATGAGGGTTTCTCCGCATGGCTACACCTTC,CASSEMRVSPHGYTF
-,-,TRBJ2-7,TRBV11-2,TGTGCCAGCAGCTTAAATGGACAGCCATCCTACGAGCAGTACTTC,CASSLNGQPSYEQYF
-,-,TRBJ1-1,TRBV30,TGTGCCTGGAGTGCGCACACCAACACTGAAGCTTTCTTT,CAWSAHTNTEAFF
TRBD1,few,TRBJ2-7,TRBV27,TGTGCCAGCAGTTACCGGGACAGCGCCTACGAGCAGTACTTC,CASSYRDSAYEQYF
TRBD2,-,TRBJ2-7,TRBV5-6,TGTGCCAGCAGCACTGGACTAGCCCACTACGAGCAGTACTTC,CASSTGLAHYEQYF
TRBD2,-,TRBJ2-3,TRBV4-2,TGTGCCAGCAGCCTATCCGGGACTAGCGGGGGGGTTAGCACAGATACGCAGTATTTT,CASSLSGTSGGVSTDTQYF
-,-,TRBJ2-2,TRBV19,TGTGCCAGTACGAGTCAGGGTGCCGGGGAGCTGTTTTTT,CASTSQGAGELFF
-,-,TRBJ1-4,TRBV27,TGTGCCAGCAGCCGGACGAGGGGAGGGCAGATTGGAAAACTGTTTTTT,CASSRTRGGQIGKLFF
TRBD2,few,TRBJ2-3,TRBV7-9,TGTGCCAGCAGTTCCGCGGGGGGGCTCACAGATACGCAGTATTTT,CASSSAGGLTDTQYF
TRBD2,-,TRBJ2-5,TRBV6-7,TGTGCCAGCAGTCTAGTTACTCACCCGGGGCGGGGGGGCAATGAGACCCAGTACTTC,CASSLVTHPGRGGNETQYF
TRBD1,-,TRBJ2-5,TRBV27,TGTGCCAGCAGGAGGGACCCACAGGGGCTAGAGACCCAGTACTTC,CASRRDPQGLETQYF
TRBD1,-,TRBJ1-2,TRBV5-6,TGTGCCAGCAGCTTGGGACAGGGGGCGTATACTGGCTACACCTTC,CASSLGQGAYTGYTF
TRBD1,-,TRBJ1-2,TRBV5-1,TGCGCCAGCCAGACCGGGACAGGAGACAACTATGGCTACACCTTC,CASQTGTGDNYGYTF
-,-,TRBJ2-7,TRBV19,TGTGCCAGTAGTTGGAGGCAGTCCTACGAGCAGTACTTC,CASSWRQSYEQYF
-,-,TRBJ1-1,TRBV29-1,TGCAGCGTTTCATCACCTGGAGGTGAAGCTTTCTTT,CSVSSPGGEAFF
-,-,TRBJ1-2,TRBV7-3,TGTGCCAGCAGCGAGGGGGGGGTAAGCGGCTACACCTTC,CASSEGGVSGYTF
TRBD1,-,TRBJ2-5,TRBV30,TGTGCCTGGAGTGTACTGGGACAGGGTAGGGAGACCCAGTACTTC,CAWSVLGQGRETQYF
-,-,TRBJ2-5,TRBV10-1,TGCGCCAGCAGTTCGCGGGACCAGGGAGGTGAGACCCAGTACTTC,CASSSRDQGGETQYF
-,once,TRBJ2-7,TRBV7-9,TGTGCCAGCAGCTTACTTGGGGGCCACAACTACGAGCAGTACTTC,CASSLLGGHNYEQYF
TRBD2,-,TRBJ2-7,TRBV4-3,TGCGCCAGCAGCCAAGGCGGGAGCCCTCGCGAGCAGTACTTC,CASSQGGSPREQYF
TRBD1,-,TRBJ2-7,TRBV28,TGTGCCAGCATCGGGACAGGGGGGCAGTACTTC,CASIGTGGQYF
-,-,TRBJ1-1,TRBV11-2,TGTGCCAGCAGCGGTCAGGGTTTCACTGAAGCTTTCTTT,CASSGQGFTEAFF
-,-,TRBJ1-1,TRBV4-1,TGCGCCAGCAGCCAAGTAACTGTGAGCCGGGACACTGAAGCTTTCTTT,CASSQVTVSRDTEAFF
TRBD1,once,TRBJ2-3,TRBV10-2,TGCGCCAGCAGTGCGGGCGGGACAGGGGGCATGTTGAGCACAGATACGCAGTATTTT,CASSAGGTGGMLSTDTQYF
TRBD1,-,TRBJ2-7,TRBV5-1,TGCGCCAGCAGCCTCGGGACAGACTCCTACGAGCAGTACTTC,CASSLGTDSYEQYF
-,-,TRBJ1-6,TRBV9,TGTGCCAGCAGCGTAGGTCAGGGGTATAATTCACCCCTCCACTTT,CASSVGQGYNSPLHF
TRBD1,-,TRBJ1-1,TRBV27,TGTGCCAGCAGGGACAGGGCCCGCACTGAAGCTTTCTTT,CASRDRARTEAFF
TRBD1,-,TRBJ2-3,TRBV19,TGTGCCAGTAGTATAAGGACAGGCAGGGGGACAGATACGCAGTATTTT,CASSIRTGRGTDTQYF
TRBD1,-,TRBJ1-4,TRBV29-1,TGCAGCGCCAGGACAGGGGGCGAGAAACTGTTTTTT,CSARTGGEKLFF
-,-,TRBJ2-7,TRBV30,TGTGCCTGGACGCAGGGGTCCTACGAGCAGTACTTC,CAWTQGSYEQYF
TRBD2,once,TRBJ2-4,TRBV5-6,TGTGCCAGCAGCCCCGAGCGGGGGGGCCTAGCCAAAAACATTCAGTACTTC,CASSPERGGLAKNIQYF
-,-,TRBJ1-5,TRBV4-1,TGCGCCAGCAGCCAAACAGGGCTCAATCAGCCCCAGCATTTT,CASSQTGLNQPQHF
TRBD1,-,TRBJ2-5,TRBV9,TGTGCCAGCAGCGACCGGGACAGGGGGCAAGAGACCCAGTACTTC,CASSDRDRGQETQYF
TRBD2,once,TRBJ2-3,TRBV4-2,TGTGCCAGCAGCCAAGATCGGCCTCTAGCGGGGGGGCCGTCAGATACGCAGTATTTT,CASSQDRPLAGGPSDTQYF
-,-,TRBJ2-2,TRBV9,TGTGCCAGCAGCGTAGGTCCCAGCACCGGGGAGCTGTTTTTT,CASSVGPSTGELFF
-,-,TRBJ1-4,TRBV28,TGTGCCAGCAGTCCCTTACAGGGATCGTACGAAAAACTGTTTTTT,CASSPLQGSYEKLFF